This T cell receptor beta chain was sequenced in a study of shared clonotypes between healthy human individuals. Study results and limitations: Clonotype sharing across several donors was observed for around 4.5% of naive CD4 clonotypes.

Details on this clone: Its antigen is not identified.

The length of the CDR3 is 14 residues. The germline V and J ends were trimmed by 0 bases and 3 bases, with 9 bases remaining between them. The germline V gene has CDR1 SGHRS and CDR2 YFSETQ. Those who donated were healthy HIV-negative adults, with no recent acute infections or vaccinations reported. Clones were sequenced by immunoSEQ multiplex PCR, and TCRdb holds only the in-frame ones, with some missing. The data contain roughly 1.5 million clones, 95% to 99% of them singletons. The clonotype comes from a man aged 25 to 40 in good health. Sequenced material: naive CD4+ T cells sorted from blood. The subset is: CD45RA+ positively selected. The rearrangement joins TRBV5-1 to TRBJ1-1; tentatively, D is TRBD1 (5 bases). In DNA, the CDR3 is TGCGCCAGCAGCTTGGAAGGGGTGTACACTGAAGCTTTCTTT. Protein product: CASSLEGVYTEAFF.